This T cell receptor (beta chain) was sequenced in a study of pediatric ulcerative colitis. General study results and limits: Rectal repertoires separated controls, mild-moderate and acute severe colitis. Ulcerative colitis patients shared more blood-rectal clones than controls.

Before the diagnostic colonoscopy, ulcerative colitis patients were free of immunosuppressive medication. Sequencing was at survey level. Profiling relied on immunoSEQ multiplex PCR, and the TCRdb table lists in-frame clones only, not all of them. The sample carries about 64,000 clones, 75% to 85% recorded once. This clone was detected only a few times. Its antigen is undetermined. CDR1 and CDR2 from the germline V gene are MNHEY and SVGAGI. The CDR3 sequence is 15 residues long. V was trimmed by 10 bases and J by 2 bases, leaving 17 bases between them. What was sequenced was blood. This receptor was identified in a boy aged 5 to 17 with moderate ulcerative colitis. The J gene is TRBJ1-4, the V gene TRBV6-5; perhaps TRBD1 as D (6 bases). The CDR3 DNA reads TGTGCCACCTCCCGCTCGGGGGGCACTAATGAAAAACTGTTTTTT. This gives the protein CATSRSGGTNEKLFF.